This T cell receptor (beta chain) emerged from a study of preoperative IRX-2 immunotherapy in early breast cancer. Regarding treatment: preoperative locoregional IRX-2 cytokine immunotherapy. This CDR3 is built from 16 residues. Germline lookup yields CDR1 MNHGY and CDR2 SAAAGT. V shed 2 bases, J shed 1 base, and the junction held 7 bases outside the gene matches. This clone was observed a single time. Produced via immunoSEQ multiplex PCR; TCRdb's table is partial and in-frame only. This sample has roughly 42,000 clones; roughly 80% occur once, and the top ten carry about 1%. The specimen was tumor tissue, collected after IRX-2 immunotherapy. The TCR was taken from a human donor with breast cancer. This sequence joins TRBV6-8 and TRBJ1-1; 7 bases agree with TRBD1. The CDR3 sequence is CASSYGRGRGNTEAFF. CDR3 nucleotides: TGTGCCAGCAGTTACGGGAGGGGGCGGGGGAACACTGAAGCTTTCTTT.